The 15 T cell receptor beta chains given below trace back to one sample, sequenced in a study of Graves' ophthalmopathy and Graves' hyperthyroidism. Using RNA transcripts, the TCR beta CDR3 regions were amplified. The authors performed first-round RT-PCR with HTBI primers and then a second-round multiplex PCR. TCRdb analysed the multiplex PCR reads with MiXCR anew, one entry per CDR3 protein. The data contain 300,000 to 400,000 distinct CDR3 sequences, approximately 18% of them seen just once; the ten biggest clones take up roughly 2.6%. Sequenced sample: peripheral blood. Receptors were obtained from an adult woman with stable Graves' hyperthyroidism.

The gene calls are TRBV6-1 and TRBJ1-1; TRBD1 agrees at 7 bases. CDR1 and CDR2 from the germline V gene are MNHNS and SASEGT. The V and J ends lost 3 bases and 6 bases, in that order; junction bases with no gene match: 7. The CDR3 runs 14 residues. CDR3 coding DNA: TGTGCCAGCAGTGAGTTTGGAGGGACAGCTGAAGCTTTCTTT. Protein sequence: CASSEFGGTAEAFF.

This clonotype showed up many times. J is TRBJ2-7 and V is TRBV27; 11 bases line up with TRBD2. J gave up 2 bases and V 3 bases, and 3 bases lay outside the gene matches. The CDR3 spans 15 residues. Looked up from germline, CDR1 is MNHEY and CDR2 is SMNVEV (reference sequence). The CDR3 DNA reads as TGTGCCAGCAGTTTCGTAGCGGGAGGGCCCTACGAGCAGTACTTC. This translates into CASSFVAGGPYEQYF.

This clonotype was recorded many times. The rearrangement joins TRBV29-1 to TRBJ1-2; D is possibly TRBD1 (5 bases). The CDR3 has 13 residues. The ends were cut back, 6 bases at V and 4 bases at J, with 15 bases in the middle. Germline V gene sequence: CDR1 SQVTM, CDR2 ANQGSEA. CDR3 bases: TGCAGCGTCCTACGGGGGAACTCCTATGGCTACACCTTC. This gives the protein CSVLRGNSYGYTF.

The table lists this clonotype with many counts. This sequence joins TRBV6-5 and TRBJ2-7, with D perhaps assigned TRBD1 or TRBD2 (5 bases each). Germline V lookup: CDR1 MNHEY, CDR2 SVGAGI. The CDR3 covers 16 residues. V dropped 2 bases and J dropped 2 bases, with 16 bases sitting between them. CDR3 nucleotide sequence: TGTGCCAGCAGTTACCCGGGGCCCCGGGATGCCTACGAGCAGTACTTC. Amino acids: CASSYPGPRDAYEQYF.

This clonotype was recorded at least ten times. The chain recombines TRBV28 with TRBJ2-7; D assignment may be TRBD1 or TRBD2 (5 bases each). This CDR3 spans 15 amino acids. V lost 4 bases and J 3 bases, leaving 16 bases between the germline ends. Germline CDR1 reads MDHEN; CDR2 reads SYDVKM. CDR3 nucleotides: TGTGCCAGCAGTTACCTACCGGGACCCTTCTACGAGCAGTACTTC. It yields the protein CASSYLPGPFYEQYF.

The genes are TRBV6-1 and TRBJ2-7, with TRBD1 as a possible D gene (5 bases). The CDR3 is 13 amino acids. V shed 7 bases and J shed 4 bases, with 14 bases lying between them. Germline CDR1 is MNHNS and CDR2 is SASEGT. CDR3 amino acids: CASTQRKGYEQYF. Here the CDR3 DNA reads TGTGCCAGCACCCAAAGAAAGGGGTACGAGCAGTACTTC.

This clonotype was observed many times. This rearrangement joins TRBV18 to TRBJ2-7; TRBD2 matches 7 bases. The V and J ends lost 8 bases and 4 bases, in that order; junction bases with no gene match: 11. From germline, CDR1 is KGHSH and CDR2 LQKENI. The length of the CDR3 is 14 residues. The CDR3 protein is CASSPSGGGYEQYF. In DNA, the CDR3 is TGTGCCAGCAGCCCAAGTGGGGGAGGGTACGAGCAGTACTTC.

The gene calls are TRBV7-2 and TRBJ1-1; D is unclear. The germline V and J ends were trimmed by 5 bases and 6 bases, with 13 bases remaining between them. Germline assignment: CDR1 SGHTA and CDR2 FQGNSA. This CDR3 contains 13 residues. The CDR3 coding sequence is TGTGCCAGCAGCCGTCTCCGTATGGCTGAAGCTTTCTTT. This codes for CASSRLRMAEAFF.

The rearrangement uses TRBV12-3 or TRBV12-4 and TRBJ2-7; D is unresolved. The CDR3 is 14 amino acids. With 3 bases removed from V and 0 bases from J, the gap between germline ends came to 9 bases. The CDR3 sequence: CASSFGRRSYEQYF. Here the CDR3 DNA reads TGTGCCAGCAGTTTTGGACGCCGCTCCTACGAGCAGTACTTC.

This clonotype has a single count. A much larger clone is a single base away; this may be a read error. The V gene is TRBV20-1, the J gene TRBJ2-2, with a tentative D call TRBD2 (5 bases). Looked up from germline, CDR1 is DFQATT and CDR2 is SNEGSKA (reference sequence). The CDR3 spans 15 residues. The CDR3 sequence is CSASDVGRPSGELCF. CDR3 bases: TGCAGTGCTAGCGATGTGGGAAGGCCGTCCGGGGAGCTGTGTTTT.

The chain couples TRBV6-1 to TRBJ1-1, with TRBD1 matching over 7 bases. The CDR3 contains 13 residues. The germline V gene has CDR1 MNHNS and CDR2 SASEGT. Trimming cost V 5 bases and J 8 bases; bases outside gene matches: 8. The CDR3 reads CASSQGTTGEAFF. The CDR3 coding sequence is TGTGCCAGCAGTCAGGGGACGACAGGGGAAGCTTTCTTT.

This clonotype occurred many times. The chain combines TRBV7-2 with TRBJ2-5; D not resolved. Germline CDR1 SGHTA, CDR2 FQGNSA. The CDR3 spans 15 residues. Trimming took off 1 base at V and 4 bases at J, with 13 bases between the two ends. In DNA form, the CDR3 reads TGTGCCAGCAGCTTAGGGCGAAAGACGGTAGAGACCCAGTACTTC. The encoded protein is CASSLGRKTVETQYF.

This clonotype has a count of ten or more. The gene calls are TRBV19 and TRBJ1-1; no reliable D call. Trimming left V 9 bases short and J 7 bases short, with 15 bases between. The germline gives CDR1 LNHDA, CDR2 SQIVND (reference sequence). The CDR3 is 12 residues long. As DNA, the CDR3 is TGTGCCAGCTCCCTCCGCCCTGGTGAAGCTTTCTTT. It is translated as CASSLRPGEAFF.

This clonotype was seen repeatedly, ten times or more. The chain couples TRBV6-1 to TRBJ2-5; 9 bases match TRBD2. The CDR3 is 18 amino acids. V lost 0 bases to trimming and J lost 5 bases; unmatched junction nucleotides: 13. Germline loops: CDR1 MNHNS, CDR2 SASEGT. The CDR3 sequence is CASSEARVAGVGLETQYF. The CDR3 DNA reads TGTGCCAGCAGTGAAGCAAGGGTAGCGGGAGTTGGTTTGGAGACCCAGTACTTC.

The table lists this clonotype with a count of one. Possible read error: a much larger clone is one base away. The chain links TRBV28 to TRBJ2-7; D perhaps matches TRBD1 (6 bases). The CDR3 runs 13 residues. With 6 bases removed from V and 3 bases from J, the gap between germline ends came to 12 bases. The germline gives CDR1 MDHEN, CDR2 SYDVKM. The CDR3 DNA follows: TGTGCCAGCAGGGACAGTCGCCTCTACGAGCAGTACTTC. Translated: CASRDSRLYEQYF.